The 13 T cell receptor beta chains presented below share a single source sample, sequenced in a study of T cells after yellow fever vaccination. TCRdb re-analysed the 5' RACE reads in MiXCR, keeping a single row per CDR3 protein. The sample shows more than 300,000 distinct CDR3 sequences, 3.5% to 4.5% of them seen only once. This specimen consisted of PBMCs, obtained 15 days after the yellow fever booster vaccination. All receptors derive from a man aged 18 to 29 who received the YFV17D yellow fever vaccine.

The rearrangement joins TRBV7-2 to TRBJ1-5; TRBD1 might be the D (6 bases). The CDR3 is made up of 15 amino acids. Germline lookup yields CDR1 SGHTA and CDR2 FQGNSA. V shed 3 bases and J shed 4 bases, with 13 bases lying between them. The CDR3 protein is CASSLTGVRNQPQHF. The DNA for the CDR3 is TGTGCCAGCAGCTTGACAGGCGTAAGGAATCAGCCCCAGCATTTT.

This clonotype was seen repeatedly, ten times or more. The gene calls are TRBV24-1 and TRBJ2-1, with D perhaps given as TRBD1 or TRBD2 (6 bases each). Germline CDR1 KGHDR, CDR2 SFDVKD. The CDR3 covers 13 residues. V shed 3 bases and J shed 9 bases, with 11 bases lying between them. CDR3 in DNA: TGTGCCACCAGTGATGGGGGGCCACGTGAGCAGTTCTTC. It specifies CATSDGGPREQFF.

This rearrangement joins TRBV18 to TRBJ2-1; D possibly corresponds to TRBD2 (5 bases). This CDR3 contains 14 residues. Per the germline V gene, CDR1 is KGHSH and CDR2 is LQKENI. V was shortened by 5 bases and J by 0 bases, with 8 bases between the two germline ends. In DNA, the CDR3 is TGTGCCAGCTCAGGACTGGGCTCCTACAATGAGCAGTTCTTC. Translated, it gives CASSGLGSYNEQFF. Looking up the rest from reference TRBV18 and TRBJ2-1 gives the full variable domain: NAGVMQNPRHLVRRRGQEARLRCSPMKGHSHVYWYRQLPEEGLKFMVYLQKENIIDESGMPKERFSAEFPKEGPSILRIQQVVRGDSAAYFCASSGLGSYNEQFFGPGTRLTVL.

The chain uses TRBV20-1 and TRBJ2-3, with D perhaps matching TRBD1 (6 bases). The CDR3 totals 15 residues. Per germline, CDR1 DFQATT and CDR2 SNEGSKA (reference sequence). V dropped 7 bases and J dropped 1 base, with 18 bases sitting between them. DNA for the CDR3: TGCAGTGTTCCACCTTACAGGGTAGGCACAGATACGCAGTATTTT. Protein: CSVPPYRVGTDTQYF.

This clonotype showed up many times. This sequence joins TRBV5-1 and TRBJ2-5; 8 bases line up with TRBD2. CDR1 is SGHRS, CDR2 YFSETQ, per germline. Trimming at V came to 1 base and at J to 6 bases, leaving 5 bases not matched to a gene. This CDR3 comprises 14 residues. CDR3 DNA: TGCGCCAGCAGCTTGTCGGGGGGGCTAAAGACCCAGTACTTC. Its protein product is CASSLSGGLKTQYF. Supplemented by reference TRBV5-1 and TRBJ2-5, the full variable domain reads KAGVTQTPRYLIKTRGQQVTLSCSPISGHRSVSWYQQTPGQGLQFLFEYFSETQRNKGNFPGRFSGRQFSNSRSEMNVSTLELGDSALYLCASSLSGGLKTQYFGPGTRLLVL.

The chain has TRBV20-1 and TRBJ1-2; 7 nucleotides align to TRBD1. Trimming removed 2 bases from V and 4 bases from J; junction bases left unmatched: 7. The CDR3 is made up of 14 amino acids. Germline CDR1 DFQATT, CDR2 SNEGSKA (reference sequence). DNA of the CDR3: TGCAGTGCTAGATTACAGGGGTTGGCCTATGGCTACACCTTC. Residues: CSARLQGLAYGYTF.

The chain couples TRBV5-1 to TRBJ2-3, with 13 bases fitting TRBD2. There are 17 residues in the CDR3. V dropped 2 bases and J dropped 1; count of bases not matched to a gene: 4. Germline V gene lookup returns CDR1 SGHRS and CDR2 YFSETQ. The CDR3 sequence is CASSFVGTSGGTDTQYF. In nucleotides, the CDR3 is TGCGCCAGCAGCTTTGTCGGGACTAGCGGGGGCACAGATACGCAGTATTTT.

This chain connects TRBV13 to TRBJ1-5, with D possibly TRBD1 on 5 matching bases. Germline-derived CDR1 and CDR2 are PRHDT and FYEKMQ (reference sequence). The CDR3 is made up of 17 amino acids. Trimming cost V 2 bases and J 0 bases, with 14 bases left between them. The chain's CDR3 is CASSLTAGQYSNQPQHF. DNA of the CDR3: TGTGCCAGCAGCTTAACCGCAGGACAATATAGCAATCAGCCCCAGCATTTT.

This clonotype was counted ten times or more. This chain connects TRBV12-3 or TRBV12-4 to TRBJ2-2, with D perhaps matching TRBD1 (5 bases). V was clipped by 1 base and J by 6 bases, with 9 bases between them. The CDR3 runs to 14 residues. The CDR3 DNA is TGTGCCAGCAGTTTAGTTCTAGGGGCCGGGGAGCTGTTTTTT. Amino acids: CASSLVLGAGELFF.

This clonotype was observed at least ten times. This sequence joins TRBV7-3 and TRBJ2-1, with TRBD2 identical over 8 bases. The CDR3 is 14 amino acids. The ends lost 6 bases at V and 7 bases at J; junction bases unmatched: 8. Germline-derived CDR1 and CDR2 are SGHTA and FQGTGA. In nucleotides, the CDR3 is TGTGCCAGCAGAGACTCTAGCGGGTTGAATGAGCAGTTCTTC. It encodes CASRDSSGLNEQFF. The whole variable domain, filled in from reference TRBV7-3 and TRBJ2-1, reads GAGVSQTPSNKVTEKGKYVELRCDPISGHTALYWYRQSLGQGPEFLIYFQGTGAADDSGLPNDRFFAVRPEGSVSTLKIQRTERGDSAVYLCASRDSSGLNEQFFGPGTRLTVL.

This clonotype was seen only a few times. The rearrangement links TRBV20-1 to TRBJ2-3; D unresolved. Germline V gene sequence: CDR1 DFQATT, CDR2 SNEGSKA (reference sequence). V was cut by 1 base and J by 0 bases, with 8 bases left in between. CDR3 size: 14 residues. As DNA, the CDR3 is TGCAGTGCTAGAGGTCCGGGTAGCACAGATACGCAGTATTTT. It is translated as CSARGPGSTDTQYF.

At least ten counts were recorded for this clonotype. This rearrangement joins TRBV29-1 to TRBJ2-3; D may be TRBD2 (6 bases). V was shortened by 4 bases and J by 5 bases, with 16 bases between the two germline ends. The CDR3 is 14 residues long. In germline, CDR1 is SQVTM, CDR2 ANQGSEA. Here the CDR3 reads CSVGLEPDRDTQYF. In nucleotides, the CDR3 is TGCAGCGTTGGACTAGAACCAGACAGAGATACGCAGTATTTT.

The chain carries TRBV27 and TRBJ1-5, with D tentatively TRBD1 (6 bases). CDR3 length equals 15 residues. Trimming cost V 6 bases and J 3 bases, with 15 bases left between them. Germline assignment: CDR1 MNHEY and CDR2 SMNVEV (reference sequence). CDR3 in amino acids: CASRRDTRPNQPQHF. In DNA, the CDR3 is TGTGCCAGCAGGAGGGACACCCGCCCCAATCAGCCCCAGCATTTT.